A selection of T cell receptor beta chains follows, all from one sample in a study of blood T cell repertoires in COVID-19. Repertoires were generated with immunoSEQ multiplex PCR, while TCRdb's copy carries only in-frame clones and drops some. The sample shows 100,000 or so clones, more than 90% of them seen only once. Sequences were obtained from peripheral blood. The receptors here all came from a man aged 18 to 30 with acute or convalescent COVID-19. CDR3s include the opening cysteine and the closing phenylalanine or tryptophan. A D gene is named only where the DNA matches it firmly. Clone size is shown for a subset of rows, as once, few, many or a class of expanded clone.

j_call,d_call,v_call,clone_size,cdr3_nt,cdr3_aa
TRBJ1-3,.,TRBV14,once,TGTGCCAGCAGCTACCTCGGTTTCGACTCTGGAAACACCATATATTTT,CASSYLGFDSGNTIYF
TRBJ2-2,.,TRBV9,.,TGTGCCAGCAGCGTACGTGGGGGGGCCTTCCCCGGGGAGCTGTTTTTT,CASSVRGGAFPGELFF
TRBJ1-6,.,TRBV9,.,TGTGCCAGCAGCGTCCAGGTTATTAATTCACCCCTCCACTTT,CASSVQVINSPLHF
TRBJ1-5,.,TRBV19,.,TGTGCCAGTAGTTTACAGCTGGGGGGAAATCAGCCCCAGCATTTT,CASSLQLGGNQPQHF
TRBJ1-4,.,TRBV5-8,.,TGTGCCAGCAGCTTGGCTTCGGGGAATGAAAAACTGTTTTTT,CASSLASGNEKLFF
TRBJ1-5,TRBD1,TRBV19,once,TGTGCCAGTAGTATATCCGAGACAGGGGGAAGAGGGGATCAGCCCCAGCATTTT,CASSISETGGRGDQPQHF
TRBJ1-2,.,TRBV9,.,TGTGCCAGCAGCGTATACAGGGCATCTAACTATGGCTACACCTTC,CASSVYRASNYGYTF
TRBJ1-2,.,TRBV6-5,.,TGTGCCAGCAGGGGGCTTAAGGATGGCTACACCTTC,CASRGLKDGYTF
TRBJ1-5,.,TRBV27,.,TGTGCCAGCAGTTTGGCGTTCGGGGATCAGCCCCAGCATTTT,CASSLAFGDQPQHF
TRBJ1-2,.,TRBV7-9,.,TGTGCCAGCAGCCCGACAGAGCTCTCTTATGGCTACACCTTC,CASSPTELSYGYTF
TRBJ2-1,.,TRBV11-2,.,TGTGCCAGCAGCTTAGGGCAGGGGTACTCCTACTCCTACAATGAGCAGTTCTTC,CASSLGQGYSYSYNEQFF
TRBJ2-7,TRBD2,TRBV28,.,TGTGCCAGCAGTTTCGGACTAGCTGTCTCCTACGAGCAGTACTTC,CASSFGLAVSYEQYF
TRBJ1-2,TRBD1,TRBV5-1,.,TGCGCCAGCAGCCCTGGGTCAGGGGGCAATGGCTACACCTTC,CASSPGSGGNGYTF
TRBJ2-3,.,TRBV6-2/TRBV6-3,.,TGTGCCAGCAGTTTTACTTATAGCACAGATACGCAGTATTTT,CASSFTYSTDTQYF
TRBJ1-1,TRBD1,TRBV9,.,TGTGCCAGCAGCCTCCACCCGGGGACAGGGCTCATGAACACTGAAGCTTTCTTT,CASSLHPGTGLMNTEAFF
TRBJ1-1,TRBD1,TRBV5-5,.,TGTGCCAGCAGCCGAAGGACAGGAAAGAACACTGAAGCTTTCTTT,CASSRRTGKNTEAFF
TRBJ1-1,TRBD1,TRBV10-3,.,TGTGCCATCAAAGGGACAGAGAAGAACACTGAAGCTTTCTTT,CAIKGTEKNTEAFF
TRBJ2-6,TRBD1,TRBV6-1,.,TGTGCCAGCAGTGACGAACAACAGGGGTCTGGGGCCAACGTCCTGACTTTC,CASSDEQQGSGANVLTF
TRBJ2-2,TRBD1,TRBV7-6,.,TGTGCCAGCAGCTTAGTAGACAGGGGGAACACCGGGGAGCTGTTTTTT,CASSLVDRGNTGELFF
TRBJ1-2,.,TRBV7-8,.,TGTGCCAGCAGTGGGCTGCCCGGCTATGGCTACACCTTC,CASSGLPGYGYTF
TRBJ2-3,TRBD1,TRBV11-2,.,TGTGCCAGCAGCTTAAGCGGCAGGGGGCAAGATACGCAGTATTTT,CASSLSGRGQDTQYF
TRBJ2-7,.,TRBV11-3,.,TGTGCCAGCAGCTTAGTCGGAGGGGACGAGCAGTACTTC,CASSLVGGDEQYF
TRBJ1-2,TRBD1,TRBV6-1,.,TGTGCCAGCAGTGAATTGGGACAGGGGAACTATGGCTACACCTTC,CASSELGQGNYGYTF
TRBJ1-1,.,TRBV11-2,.,TGTGCCAGCAGCTTAGGACAGGCGGAATTGAACACTGAAGCTTTCTTT,CASSLGQAELNTEAFF
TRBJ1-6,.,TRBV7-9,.,TGTGCCAGCAGCTTAGAGGGGGACGGATCACCCCTCCACTTT,CASSLEGDGSPLHF
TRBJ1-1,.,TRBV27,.,TGTGCCAGCAGTTTCCGACAAGGCACTGAAGCTTTCTTT,CASSFRQGTEAFF
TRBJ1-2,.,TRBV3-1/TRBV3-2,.,TGTGCCAGCAGTAGGTCGCCTGACGGGGAATATGGCTACACCTTC,CASSRSPDGEYGYTF
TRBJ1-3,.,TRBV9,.,TGTGCCAGCAGCGTAGTCGGGGGGCTCGCGGGAAACACCATATATTTT,CASSVVGGLAGNTIYF
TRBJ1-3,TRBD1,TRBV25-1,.,TGTGCCAGCAGTGAATTGGGTTCCGGGACAGGGCCTGGAAACACCATATATTTT,CASSELGSGTGPGNTIYF
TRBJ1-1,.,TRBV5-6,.,TGTGCCAGCAGCTTTGGAGGGAGGGACACTGAAGCTTTCTTT,CASSFGGRDTEAFF
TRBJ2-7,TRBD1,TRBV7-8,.,TGTGCCAGCAGCTTCGACAGGGGCTTACTGTACGAGCAGTACTTC,CASSFDRGLLYEQYF
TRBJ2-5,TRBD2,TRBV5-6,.,TGTGCCAGCAGCTTGATTGGGGGGGTTCGGGAGACCCAGTACTTC,CASSLIGGVRETQYF
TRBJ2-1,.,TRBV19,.,TGTGCCAGCCGGGCAGGGAGGATATACAATGAGCAGTTCTTC,CASRAGRIYNEQFF
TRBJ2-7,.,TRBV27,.,TGTGCCAGCACCTCGCGGGACTCCTACGAGCAGTACTTC,CASTSRDSYEQYF
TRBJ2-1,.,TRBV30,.,TGTGCCCTGAACATCGCAGAACATCGATACAATGAGCAGTTCTTC,CALNIAEHRYNEQFF
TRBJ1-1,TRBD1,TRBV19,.,TGTGCCAGTAGTATGCACGAGGGGGCGACTGAAGCTTTCTTT,CASSMHEGATEAFF
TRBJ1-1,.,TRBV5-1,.,TGCGCCAGCAGCTCCTTAGGGGATACTGAAGCTTTCTTT,CASSSLGDTEAFF
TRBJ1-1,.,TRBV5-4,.,TGTGCCAGCAGCCTAGCCCCGAACACTGAAGCTTTCTTT,CASSLAPNTEAFF
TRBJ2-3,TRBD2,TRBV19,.,TGTGCCAGTAGTATACCTCAGCGGGGTAGGGTAAACACAGATACGCAGTATTTT,CASSIPQRGRVNTDTQYF
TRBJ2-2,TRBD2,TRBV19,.,TGTGCCAGTAGCAAGGTATTGACTAGCGAGAACACCGGGGAGCTGTTTTTT,CASSKVLTSENTGELFF
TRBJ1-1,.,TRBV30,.,TGTGCCTGGAGTAATCAGGTCACTGAAGCTTTCTTT,CAWSNQVTEAFF
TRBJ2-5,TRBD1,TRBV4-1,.,TGCGCCAGCAGCCAAACCCAATGGGGACAGGATGGAGAGACCCAGTACTTC,CASSQTQWGQDGETQYF
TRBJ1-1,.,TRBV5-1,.,TGCGCCAGCAGCTTGGCCCGGGCGGGCACTGAAGCTTTCTTT,CASSLARAGTEAFF
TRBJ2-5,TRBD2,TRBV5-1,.,TGCGCCAGCACCCCTAGCGGGGGGCGTAGGGTAGAAGAGACCCAGTACTTC,CASTPSGGRRVEETQYF
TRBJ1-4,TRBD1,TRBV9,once,TGTGCCAGCAGCGTAGCTTCGGGACAGGGTGCTGAAAAACTGTTTTTT,CASSVASGQGAEKLFF
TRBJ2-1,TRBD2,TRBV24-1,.,TGTGCCACCAGTGATAGAGCGGGAGTCGACCGGGGCAATGAGCAGTTCTTC,CATSDRAGVDRGNEQFF
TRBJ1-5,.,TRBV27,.,TGTGCCAGCAGGCCCTCGCTCCGGATCAGGCAGCCCCAGCATTTT,CASRPSLRIRQPQHF
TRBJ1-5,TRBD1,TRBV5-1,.,TGCGCCAGCAGCTACGACGACAGGGCCCGAAATCAGCCCCAGCATTTT,CASSYDDRARNQPQHF
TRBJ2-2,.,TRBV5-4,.,TGTGCCAGCAGCGATCAGCCTGGACGGGGTCCCGGGGAGCTGTTTTTT,CASSDQPGRGPGELFF